This paragraph reports one TCR beta chain. Its antigen remains unidentified. The protocol was immunoSEQ multiplex PCR, while the TCRdb copy is restricted to in-frame clones and leaves out a portion. The sample has just under 150,000 clones, roughly 87% seen once; the top ten hold 3.5% to 5%. These data are taken from a study of cytomegalovirus exposure and HLA in healthy donors. Study-level information: A subsequent analysis reported that the 120 validation repertoires were produced on the same platform that had also been used for the roughly 700 first-cohort repertoires. Study-wide results and limits: Among TCR beta chains, those listed as cytomegalovirus-associated numbered roughly 150.

This CDR3 contains 14 residues. The germline gives CDR1 LGHNA, CDR2 YNFKEQ. Trimming shortened V by 4 bases and J by 5 bases, and 14 bases separated the two germline ends. Sequences were obtained from PBMCs. The clonotype comes from a young man in good health and CMV-seropositive. The chain is built from TRBV4-2 and TRBJ1-2; weak D call: TRBD1 (6 bases). In nucleotides, the CDR3 is TGTGCCAGCAGCCTACCGACAGGAGAATATGGCTACACCTTC. Its protein is CASSLPTGEYGYTF.